The 14 T cell receptor beta chains listed next were all sequenced from one sample in a study of early T cells in non-severe SARS-CoV-2 infection. TCRdb processed the 5' RACE reads anew with MiXCR; each CDR3 protein has one entry. The repertoire holds tens of thousands of distinct CDR3 sequences, with approximately 7% as singletons. The sequenced material came from whole blood. Source of these receptors: an adult who was a healthcare worker with PCR-confirmed SARS-CoV-2 infection or an uninfected control (not recorded which).

The chain couples TRBV14 to TRBJ2-3, with a tentative D call TRBD2 (6 bases). The CDR3 totals 16 residues. In germline, CDR1 is SGHDN, CDR2 FVKESK. Trimming shortened V by 1 base and J by 0 bases, and 11 bases separated the two germline ends. CDR3 DNA sequence: TGTGCCAGCAGCCAAGCCCCAGGGACTAGCACAGATACGCAGTATTTT. Translation gives CASSQAPGTSTDTQYF. The full variable domain, in which reference TRBV14 and TRBJ2-3 provide the parts outside the CDR3, is EAGVTQFPSHSVIEKGQTVTLRCDPISGHDNLYWYRRVMGKEIKFLLHFVKESKQDESGMPNNRFLAERTGGTYSTLKVQPAELEDSGVYFCASSQAPGTSTDTQYFGPGTRLTVL.

This clonotype was seen repeatedly, ten times or more. The CDR3: CASSRGVSYEQYF. DNA for the CDR3: TGTGCCAGCAGCCGGGGGGTTTCCTACGAGCAGTACTTC. The chain is built from TRBV6-5 and TRBJ2-7; 7 bases match TRBD2. V dropped 6 bases and J dropped 1; count of bases not matched to a gene: 3. This CDR3 has 13 residues. Germline V lookup: CDR1 MNHEY, CDR2 SVGAGI.

V is TRBV4-1 and J is TRBJ1-4, with no clear D. The germline V gene has CDR1 MGHRA and CDR2 YSYEKL. V was trimmed by 5 bases and J by 2 bases, leaving 9 bases between them. The CDR3 sequence is 14 residues long. The CDR3 spells CASSSVQTNEKLFF. The CDR3 DNA follows: TGCGCCAGCAGCTCCGTACAGACTAATGAAAAACTGTTTTTT.

Many counts were recorded for this clonotype. CDR3 DNA: TGTGCCTGGAGTCGACGGCAGTCAATGAACACTGAAGCTTTCTTT. Encoded protein: CAWSRRQSMNTEAFF. This chain joins TRBV30 and TRBJ1-1; D gene unclear. V was pared by 2 bases and J by 0 bases, with 13 bases between. The CDR3 is 15 amino acids. Germline V gives CDR1 GTSNPN, CDR2 SVGIG (reference sequence).

This clonotype was seen more than once but under ten times. The CDR3 region is CASSLALDRQAFF. CDR3 DNA sequence: TGTGCCAGCAGCTTAGCATTGGACAGACAGGCTTTCTTT. The V and J genes are TRBV11-2 and TRBJ1-1; D might be TRBD1 (6 bases). The CDR3 is made up of 13 amino acids. The germline CDR1 and CDR2 sequences are SGHAT and FQNNGV. The V and J ends lost 1 base and 11 bases respectively, with 14 bases between them.

V is TRBV11-2 and J is TRBJ1-1, with 7 bases lining up with TRBD1. This CDR3 is 13 amino acids long. The V segment lost 6 bases and the J segment 5 bases; nucleotides outside the gene matches: 6. CDR1 SGHAT and CDR2 FQNNGV come from the germline V gene. Here the CDR3 DNA reads TGTGCCAGCAGTTCCACAGGGGTAACTGAAGCTTTCTTT. Translation: CASSSTGVTEAFF.

This clonotype was picked up many times. The CDR3 DNA reads as TGTGCCAGCTCACCCTTGTGGGGACAGGGAAACTACGAGCAGTACTTC. Encoded protein: CASSPLWGQGNYEQYF. The rearrangement links TRBV18 to TRBJ2-7; 9 bases are a match to TRBD1. The trim removed 3 bases at V and 3 bases at J, leaving 9 bases unmatched. The CDR3 is 16 residues long. The germline V gene encodes CDR1 KGHSH and CDR2 LQKENI.

This clonotype was counted only a few times. The chain uses TRBV28 and TRBJ1-6; D possibly corresponds to TRBD1 (6 bases). The CDR3 consists of 16 residues. V was pared by 6 bases and J by 4 bases, with 16 bases between. Germline values: CDR1 MDHEN, CDR2 SYDVKM. CDR3 nucleotides: TGTGCCAGCAGCCCGACCACAGGGTTTTATAATTCACCCCTCCACTTT. Its protein is CASSPTTGFYNSPLHF.

This clonotype was counted at least ten times. The J gene is TRBJ2-1, the V gene TRBV20-1; D not certain. The CDR3 length is 9 residues. V dropped 5 bases and J dropped 4 bases, with 0 bases sitting between them. Germline assignment: CDR1 DFQATT and CDR2 SNEGSKA (reference sequence). CDR3 residues: CSAYNEQFF. Written as DNA, the CDR3 is TGCAGTGCTTACAATGAGCAGTTCTTC.

This clonotype showed up many times. The chain combines TRBV29-1 with TRBJ2-1; D might be TRBD1 or TRBD2, each matching 5 bases. Trimming took 4 bases from V and 5 from J, leaving 15 bases between them. CDR1 is SQVTM, CDR2 ANQGSEA, per germline. This CDR3 has 14 residues. CDR3 bases: TGCAGCGTTGTAGGGACGGACGTTCACAATGAGCAGTTCTTC. Residues: CSVVGTDVHNEQFF.

The chain employs TRBV12-3 or TRBV12-4 and TRBJ1-3; D uncertain. The ends were cut back, 3 bases at V and 4 bases at J, with 7 bases in the middle. This CDR3 contains 13 residues. The CDR3 loop reads CASSFEQGNTIYF. CDR3 in DNA: TGTGCCAGCAGTTTCGAACAGGGAAACACCATATATTTT.

There are a few counts of this clonotype. The rearrangement joins TRBV7-8 to TRBJ2-7; D is possibly TRBD1 (5 bases). This CDR3 has 16 amino acids. CDR1 and CDR2 (germline): SGHVS, FQNEAQ. V was cut by 1 base and J by 0 bases, with 13 bases left in between. The CDR3 spells CASSLEQRQISYEQYF. The CDR3 coding sequence is TGTGCCAGCAGCTTAGAGCAGAGACAGATCTCCTACGAGCAGTACTTC. The whole variable domain, filled in from reference TRBV7-8 and TRBJ2-7, reads GAGVSQSPRYKVAKRGQDVALRCDPISGHVSLFWYQQALGQGPEFLTYFQNEAQLDKSGLPSDRFFAERPEGSVSTLKIQRTQQEDSAVYLCASSLEQRQISYEQYFGPGTRLTVT.

This clonotype was counted many times. This chain links TRBV11-1 with TRBJ2-2; the D is unclear. This CDR3 contains 13 residues. Germline CDR1 reads SGHAT; CDR2 reads FQDESV (reference sequence). Deletions cut 8 bases from V and 7 bases from J, with 14 bases between. The CDR3 DNA is TGTGCCAGCCGATCTTCGGGTGGCGGGGAGCTGTTTTTT. Translated, it gives CASRSSGGGELFF. Drawing the rest from reference TRBV11-1 and TRBJ2-2, the complete variable domain is EAEVAQSPRYKITEKSQAVAFWCDPISGHATLYWYRQILGQGPELLVQFQDESVVDDSQLPKDRFSAERLKGVDSTLKIQPAELGDSAMYLCASRSSGGGELFFGEGSRLTVL.

This clonotype was picked up a small number of times. J is TRBJ2-1 and V is TRBV3-1; 11 bases agree with TRBD2. V lost 4 bases, J lost 8 bases, and 7 bases stayed unmatched. Germline CDR1 LGHDT, CDR2 YNNKEL (reference sequence). The CDR3 covers 15 residues. CDR3 bases: TGTGCCAGCAGCCCGATAGCGGGAGGGCCCCATGAGCAGTTCTTC. This gives the protein CASSPIAGGPHEQFF.